Following are 18 T cell receptor beta chains from one sample sequenced in a study of blood T cell repertoires in COVID-19. Sequenced by immunoSEQ multiplex PCR; TCRdb stores in-frame clones only, minus some. This table holds under 250,000 clones, 84% found once. Sample: peripheral blood. The receptors stem from a woman aged 40 to 50 who had recovered from COVID-19.

There are a few counts of this clone. This chain uses TRBV7-7 with TRBJ1-2, with TRBD1 matching over 10 bases. The germline gives CDR1 SSHAT, CDR2 FNYEAQ (reference sequence). The CDR3 runs 14 residues. V dropped 3 bases and J dropped 8; count of bases not matched to a gene: 6. The CDR3, as DNA: TGTGCCAGCAGCTTCGACAGGGGGCTGGGAGGCTACACCTTC. It yields the protein CASSFDRGLGGYTF.

The rearrangement joins TRBV28 to TRBJ2-4, with 11 bases matching TRBD2. CDR1 and CDR2 from the germline V gene are MDHEN and SYDVKM. The CDR3 consists of 17 residues. The V and J ends lost 5 bases and 1 base, in that order; junction bases with no gene match: 7. The CDR3 DNA follows: TGTGCCAGCAGTCTATTAGCGGGGGGGCAGGCCAAAAACATTCAGTACTTC. The encoded protein is CASSLLAGGQAKNIQYF.

The V call is TRBV19, the J call TRBJ1-2; D unclear. V lost 9 bases and J 0 bases, leaving 23 bases between the germline ends. The CDR3 is 17 residues long. Germline CDR1 LNHDA, CDR2 SQIVND (reference sequence). The CDR3: CASRHPRGLSPNYGYTF. The CDR3 DNA reads as TGTGCCAGCAGGCATCCGAGAGGGCTCAGTCCTAACTATGGCTACACCTTC.

In this sample, this clone turned up once. V usage is TRBV11-3 and J usage is TRBJ2-3; possible D gene TRBD2, 5 bases. Trimming cost V 5 bases and J 3 bases, with 9 bases left between them. Germline assignment: CDR1 SGHNT and CDR2 YENEEA. The CDR3 is made up of 13 amino acids. The CDR3 region has the DNA TGTGCCAGCAGCCCAGCGGCAACAGATACGCAGTATTTT. Translating it yields CASSPAATDTQYF.

In its sample, this clone was seen a few times. The chain joins TRBV5-1 to TRBJ1-4; D not resolved. This CDR3 is 14 amino acids long. V lost 4 bases, J lost 6 bases, and 13 bases lay in between. The germline gives CDR1 SGHRS, CDR2 YFSETQ. CDR3 bases: TGCGCCAGCAGCCCGGATATAGACTATGAAAAACTGTTTTTT. Protein sequence: CASSPDIDYEKLFF.

The rearrangement uses TRBV2 and TRBJ2-3; no clear D gene. CDR3 length: 11 amino acids. The germline gives CDR1 SNHLY, CDR2 FYNNEI. Between the trimmed V and J ends, which lost 6 bases and 7 bases, there was a span of 8 bases. The CDR3 DNA reads as TGTGCCAGCAGGGAAAGCAATACGCAGTATTTT. Protein: CASRESNTQYF.

The chain joins TRBV5-1 to TRBJ2-7, with D possibly matching TRBD2 (7 bases). The CDR3 length is 15 residues. V dropped 4 bases and J dropped 5 bases, with 19 bases sitting between them. Germline CDR1 and CDR2: SGHRS and YFSETQ. In nucleotides, the CDR3 is TGCGCCAGCAGCGCAGGGAGGGGGGTGAGACACGAGCAGTACTTC. Translating gives CASSAGRGVRHEQYF.

This chain joins TRBV10-3 and TRBJ1-1; no reliable D call. V lost 6 bases and J lost 1, with 12 bases in between. This CDR3 is built from 14 residues. CDR1 and CDR2 from the germline V gene are ENHRY and SYGVKD. CDR3: CAIRAAVENTEAFF. CDR3 coding DNA: TGTGCCATCAGGGCGGCCGTAGAGAACACTGAAGCTTTCTTT.

The genes are TRBV6-5 and TRBJ2-1; 9 bases are shared with TRBD1. The germline gives CDR1 MNHEY, CDR2 SVGAGI. The CDR3 covers 15 residues. Losses at the gene ends were 6 bases for V and 0 bases for J; bases not matched to a gene: 3. The CDR3 sequence is CASSLTGGSYNEQFF. As DNA, the CDR3 is TGTGCCAGCAGCCTGACAGGGGGCTCCTACAATGAGCAGTTCTTC.

The chain links TRBV10-3 to TRBJ1-2, with D possibly being TRBD1 (6 bases). With 4 bases removed from V and 7 bases from J, the gap between germline ends came to 16 bases. The CDR3 sequence is 14 residues long. Germline assignment: CDR1 ENHRY and CDR2 SYGVKD. CDR3 region: CAISAQGPAIGYTF. In nucleotides, the CDR3 is TGTGCCATCAGTGCCCAGGGGCCCGCTATTGGCTACACCTTC.

The V gene is TRBV10-3, the J gene TRBJ1-1; no clear D gene. CDR3 length: 15 residues. The germline V and J ends were trimmed by 4 bases and 2 bases, with 14 bases remaining between them. Germline values: CDR1 ENHRY, CDR2 SYGVKD. This chain's CDR3 is CAISGGVQINTEAFF. The CDR3 DNA follows: TGTGCCATCAGTGGAGGTGTTCAGATAAACACTGAAGCTTTCTTT.

The V and J genes are TRBV28 and TRBJ1-1; 9 bases align to TRBD1. The CDR3 runs 14 residues. V lost 3 bases to trimming and J lost 8 bases; unmatched junction nucleotides: 7. Germline V gene sequence: CDR1 MDHEN, CDR2 SYDVKM. The CDR3, as DNA: TGTGCCAGCAGTTTCCGGGGACAGGGCAAAGAAGCTTTCTTT. Residues: CASSFRGQGKEAFF.

The chain combines TRBV11-1 with TRBJ2-7; D gene uncertain. The ends were cut back, 1 base at V and 3 bases at J, with 13 bases in the middle. This CDR3 spans 15 amino acids. Looked up from germline, CDR1 is SGHAT and CDR2 is FQDESV (reference sequence). The CDR3, as DNA: TGTGCCAGCAGCTTAGTTCGGAGTTACGGCTACGAGCAGTACTTC. This encodes CASSLVRSYGYEQYF.

The chain uses TRBV2 and TRBJ1-5, with D perhaps TRBD1 (6 bases). Trimming removed 6 bases from V and 5 bases from J, with 11 bases in between. CDR3 length equals 13 residues. Germline V CDR1 and CDR2: SNHLY, FYNNEI. In DNA, the CDR3 is TGTGCCAGCAGGCTGGACAGAGATCAGCCCCAGCATTTT. Amino acid sequence: CASRLDRDQPQHF.

This chain links TRBV6-6 with TRBJ2-5; TRBD1 matches at 10 bases. This CDR3 contains 15 residues. Germline values: CDR1 MNHNY, CDR2 SVGAGI (reference sequence). The V and J ends lost 6 bases and 4 bases, in that order; junction bases with no gene match: 8. The CDR3 here is CASRTGQGVGETQYF. CDR3 in DNA: TGTGCCAGCAGAACCGGACAGGGGGTCGGAGAGACCCAGTACTTC.

This clone is a singleton in its sample. The J gene is TRBJ2-1, the V gene TRBV19; 7 bases are a match to TRBD2. CDR3 length: 15 residues. V gave up 1 base and J gave up 3 bases; unmatched junction bases: 3. CDR1 is LNHDA, CDR2 SQIVND, per germline (reference sequence). The CDR3: CASSIGAGDYNEQFF. CDR3 nucleotides: TGTGCCAGTAGTATAGGGGCGGGGGACTACAATGAGCAGTTCTTC.

V and J are TRBV24-1 and TRBJ2-1; 9 bases agree with TRBD1. Looked up from germline, CDR1 is KGHDR and CDR2 is SFDVKD. The CDR3 is 16 residues long. Trimming took 4 bases from V and 3 from J; bases not matched to a gene: 6. CDR3 protein: CATSEPGQGFYNEQFF. CDR3 DNA: TGTGCCACCAGTGAGCCGGGACAGGGTTTCTACAATGAGCAGTTCTTC.

The count of this clone is one. This rearrangement joins TRBV19 to TRBJ2-6; perhaps TRBD1 as D (5 bases). The CDR3 runs 16 residues. CDR1 LNHDA and CDR2 SQIVND come from the germline V gene (reference sequence). With 4 bases removed from V and 2 bases from J, the gap between germline ends came to 12 bases. The CDR3 DNA reads TGTGCCAGTAGTAATCCGCAGGGTGCTGGGGCCAACGTCCTGACTTTC. It encodes CASSNPQGAGANVLTF. Complete variable domain (other parts from reference TRBV19 and TRBJ2-6): DGGITQSPKYLFRKEGQNVTLSCEQNLNHDAMYWYRQDPGQGLRLIYYSQIVNDFQKGDIAEGYSVSREKKESFPLTVTSAQKNPTAFYLCASSNPQGAGANVLTFGAGSRLTVL.